The clone carrying this T cell receptor beta chain was observed many times. Antigen specificity is unknown. The data originate from a study of molecular identifiers for immune sequencing clone quantification. Library preparation followed earlier protocols using designated TCR primers. TCRdb processed the PCR reads anew with MiXCR; each CDR3 protein has one entry. The repertoire holds about 640,000 distinct CDR3 sequences, with just under 20% as singletons. Study-wide points: Clones with over 20 RNA copies captured over 98% of effector molecules but under 1% of naive ones. The sizes of highly expanded clones could be underestimated when identical TCR molecules share a barcode.

Researchers sorted naive CD8 T cells as cells that were CD8+CD4-CCR7+CD45RA+. This receptor was identified in a human donor in good health. Some libraries in this study had Jurkat cell RNA spiked in. Sequencing input: naive CD8+ T cells from blood, with Jurkat cell RNA spiked in. Subset: FACS-sorted CD8+CD4-CCR7+CD45RA+ naive T cells.

CDR3 in amino acids: CASSHPRRSGQYF. The CDR3 DNA reads TGTGCCAGCAGCCACCCAAGGAGGTCCGGGCAGTACTTC. The J gene is TRBJ2-7, the V gene TRBV3-2; the table's D call of TRBD2 was not tested on the DNA. TRBV3-2 is tagged as a pseudogene. The CDR3 is 13 amino acids.